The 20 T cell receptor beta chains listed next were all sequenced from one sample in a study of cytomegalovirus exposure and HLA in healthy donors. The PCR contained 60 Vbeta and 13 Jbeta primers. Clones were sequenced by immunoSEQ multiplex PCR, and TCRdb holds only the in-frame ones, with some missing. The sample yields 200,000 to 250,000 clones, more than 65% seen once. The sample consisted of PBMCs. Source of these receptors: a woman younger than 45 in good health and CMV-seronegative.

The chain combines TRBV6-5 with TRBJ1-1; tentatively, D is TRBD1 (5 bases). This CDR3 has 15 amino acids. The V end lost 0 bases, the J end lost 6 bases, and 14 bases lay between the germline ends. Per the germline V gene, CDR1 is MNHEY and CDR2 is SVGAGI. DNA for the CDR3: TGTGCCAGCAGTTACTCGGGGGGACCGGACGCTGAAGCTTTCTTT. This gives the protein CASSYSGGPDAEAFF.

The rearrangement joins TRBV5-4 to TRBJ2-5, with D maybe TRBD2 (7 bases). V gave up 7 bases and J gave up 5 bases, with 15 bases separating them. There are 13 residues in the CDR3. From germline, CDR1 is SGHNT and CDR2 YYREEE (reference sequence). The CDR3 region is CASSRGAEETQYF. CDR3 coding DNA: TGTGCCAGCTCCCGGGGGGCAGAGGAGACCCAGTACTTC.

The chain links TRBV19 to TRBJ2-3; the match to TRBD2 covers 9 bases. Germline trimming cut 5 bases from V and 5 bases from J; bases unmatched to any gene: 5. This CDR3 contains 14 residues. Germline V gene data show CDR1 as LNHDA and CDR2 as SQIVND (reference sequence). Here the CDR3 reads CASSGGGAGDTQYF. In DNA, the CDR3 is TGTGCCAGTAGTGGCGGGGGGGCTGGAGATACGCAGTATTTT.

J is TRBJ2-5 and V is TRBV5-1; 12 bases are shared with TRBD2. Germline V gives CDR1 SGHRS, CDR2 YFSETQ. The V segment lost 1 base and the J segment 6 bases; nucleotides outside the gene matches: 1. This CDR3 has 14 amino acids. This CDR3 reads CASSLTSGRKTQYF. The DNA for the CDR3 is TGCGCCAGCAGCTTGACTAGCGGGAGGAAGACCCAGTACTTC.

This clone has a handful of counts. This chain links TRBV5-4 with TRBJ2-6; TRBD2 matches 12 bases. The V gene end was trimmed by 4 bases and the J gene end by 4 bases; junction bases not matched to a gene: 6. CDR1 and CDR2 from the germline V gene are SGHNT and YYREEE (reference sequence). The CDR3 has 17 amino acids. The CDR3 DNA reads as TGTGCCAGCAGCCATCTAGCGGGGGGGCTAGGGGCCAACGTCCTGACTTTC. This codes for CASSHLAGGLGANVLTF.

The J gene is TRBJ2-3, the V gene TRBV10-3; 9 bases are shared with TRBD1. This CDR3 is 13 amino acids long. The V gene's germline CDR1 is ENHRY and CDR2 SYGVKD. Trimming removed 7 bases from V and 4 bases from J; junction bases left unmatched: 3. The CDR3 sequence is CAIMGQGSDTQYF. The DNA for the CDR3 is TGTGCCATCATGGGACAGGGTTCAGATACGCAGTATTTT.

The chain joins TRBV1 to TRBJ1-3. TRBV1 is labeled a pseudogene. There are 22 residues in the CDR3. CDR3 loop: CTSSLRSKNSDSQEGGGNTIYF. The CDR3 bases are TGCACCAGCAGCCTAAGGTCCAAGAACTCGGACTCTCAAGAGGGCGGTGGAAACACCATATATTTT.

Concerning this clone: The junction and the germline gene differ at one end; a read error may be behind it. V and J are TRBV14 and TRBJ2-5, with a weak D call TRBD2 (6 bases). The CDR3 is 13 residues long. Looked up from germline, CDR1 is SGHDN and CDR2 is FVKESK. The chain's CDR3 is CDSRQAGYETQYF. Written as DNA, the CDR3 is TGTGACAGCAGACAAGCGGGTTATGAGACCCAGTACTTC.

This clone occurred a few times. The CDR3 coding sequence is TGTGCCAGCAGCCCGGACATTCACGAGCAGTACTTC. It yields the protein CASSPDIHEQYF. The genes are TRBV5-5 and TRBJ2-7; D might be TRBD1 (5 bases). CDR3 length equals 12 residues. V was cut by 4 bases and J by 5 bases, with 10 bases left in between. Germline CDR1 is SGHKS and CDR2 is YYEKEE (reference sequence).

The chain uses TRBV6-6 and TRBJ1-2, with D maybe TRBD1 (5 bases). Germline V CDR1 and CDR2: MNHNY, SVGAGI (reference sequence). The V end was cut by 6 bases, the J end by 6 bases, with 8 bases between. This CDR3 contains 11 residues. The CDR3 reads CASRETDGYTF. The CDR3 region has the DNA TGTGCCAGCAGGGAGACAGATGGCTACACCTTC.

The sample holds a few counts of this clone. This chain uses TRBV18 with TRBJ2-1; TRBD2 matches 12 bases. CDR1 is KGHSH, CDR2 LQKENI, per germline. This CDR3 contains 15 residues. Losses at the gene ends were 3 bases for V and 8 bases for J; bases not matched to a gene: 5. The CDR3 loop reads CASSPTSGSQDEQFF. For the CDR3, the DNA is TGTGCCAGCTCACCGACTAGCGGGAGCCAGGATGAGCAGTTCTTC.

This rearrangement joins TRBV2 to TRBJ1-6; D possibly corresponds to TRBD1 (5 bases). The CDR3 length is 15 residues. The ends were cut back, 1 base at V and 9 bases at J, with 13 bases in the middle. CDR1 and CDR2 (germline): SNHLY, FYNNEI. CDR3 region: CASSEGVRAGSPLHF. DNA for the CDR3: TGTGCCAGCAGTGAAGGTGTCAGGGCTGGTTCACCCCTCCACTTT.

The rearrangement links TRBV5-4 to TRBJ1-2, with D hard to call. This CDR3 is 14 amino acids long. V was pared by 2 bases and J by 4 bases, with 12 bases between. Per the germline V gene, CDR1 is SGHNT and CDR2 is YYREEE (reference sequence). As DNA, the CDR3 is TGTGCCAGCAGCTTCTTAGGGAGCATCTATGGCTACACCTTC. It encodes CASSFLGSIYGYTF.

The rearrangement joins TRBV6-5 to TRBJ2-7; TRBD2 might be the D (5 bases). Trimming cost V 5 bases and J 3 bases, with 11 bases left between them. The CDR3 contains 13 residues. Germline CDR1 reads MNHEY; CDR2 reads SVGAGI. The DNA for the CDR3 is TGTGCCAGCAGTCCTCGGGAAAACTACGAGCAGTACTTC. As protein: CASSPRENYEQYF.

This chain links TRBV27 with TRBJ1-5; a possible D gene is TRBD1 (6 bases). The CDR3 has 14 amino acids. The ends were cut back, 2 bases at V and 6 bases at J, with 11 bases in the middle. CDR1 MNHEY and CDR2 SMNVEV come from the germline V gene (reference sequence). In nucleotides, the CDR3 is TGTGCCAGCAGTTTAAACAGGGCTACTCAGCCCCAGCATTTT. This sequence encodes CASSLNRATQPQHF.

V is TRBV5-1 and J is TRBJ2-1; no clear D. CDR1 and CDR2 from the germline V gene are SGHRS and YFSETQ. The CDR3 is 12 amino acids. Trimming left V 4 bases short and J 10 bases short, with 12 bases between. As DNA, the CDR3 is TGCGCCAGCAGCCCCGCCCCGCGAGAGCAGTTCTTC. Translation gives CASSPAPREQFF.

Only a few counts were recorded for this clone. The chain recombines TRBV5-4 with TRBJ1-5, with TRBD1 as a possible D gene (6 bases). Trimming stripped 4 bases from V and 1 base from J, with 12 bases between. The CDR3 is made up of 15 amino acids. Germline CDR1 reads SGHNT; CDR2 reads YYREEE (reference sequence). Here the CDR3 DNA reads TGTGCCAGCAGCCCAGGGGTTGGCAGCAATCAGCCCCAGCATTTT. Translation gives CASSPGVGSNQPQHF.

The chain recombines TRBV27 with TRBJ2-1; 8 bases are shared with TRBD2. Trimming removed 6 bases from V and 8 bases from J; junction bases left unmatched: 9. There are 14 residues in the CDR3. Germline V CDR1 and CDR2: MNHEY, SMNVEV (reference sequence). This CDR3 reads CASSPAGEWYEQFF. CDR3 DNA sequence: TGTGCCAGCAGCCCAGCGGGAGAATGGTATGAGCAGTTCTTC.

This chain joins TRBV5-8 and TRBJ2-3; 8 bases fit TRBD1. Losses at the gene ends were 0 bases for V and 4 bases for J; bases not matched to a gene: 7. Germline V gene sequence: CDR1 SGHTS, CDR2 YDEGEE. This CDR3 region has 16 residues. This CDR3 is CASSLDRDRSADTQYF. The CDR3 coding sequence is TGTGCCAGCAGCTTGGATCGGGACAGGTCTGCAGATACGCAGTATTTT.

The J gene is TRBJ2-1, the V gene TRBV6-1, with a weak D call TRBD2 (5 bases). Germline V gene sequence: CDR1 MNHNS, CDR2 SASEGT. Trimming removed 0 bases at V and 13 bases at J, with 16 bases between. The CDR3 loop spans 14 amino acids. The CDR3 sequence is CASSEALRARLQFF. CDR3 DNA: TGTGCCAGCAGTGAAGCGCTTCGGGCTAGACTACAGTTCTTC.